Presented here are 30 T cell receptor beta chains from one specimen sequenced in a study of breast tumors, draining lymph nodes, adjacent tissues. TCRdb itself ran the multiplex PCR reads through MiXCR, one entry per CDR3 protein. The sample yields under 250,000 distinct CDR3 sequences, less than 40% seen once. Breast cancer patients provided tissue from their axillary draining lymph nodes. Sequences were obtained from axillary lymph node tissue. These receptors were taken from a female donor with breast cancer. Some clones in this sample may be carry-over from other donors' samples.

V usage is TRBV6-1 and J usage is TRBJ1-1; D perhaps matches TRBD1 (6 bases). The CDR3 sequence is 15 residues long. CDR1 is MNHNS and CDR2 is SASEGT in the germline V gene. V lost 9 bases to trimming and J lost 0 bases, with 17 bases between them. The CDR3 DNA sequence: TGTGCCAGTCGTCCAGGGACAAATATGAACACTGAAGCTTTCTTT. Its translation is CASRPGTNMNTEAFF.

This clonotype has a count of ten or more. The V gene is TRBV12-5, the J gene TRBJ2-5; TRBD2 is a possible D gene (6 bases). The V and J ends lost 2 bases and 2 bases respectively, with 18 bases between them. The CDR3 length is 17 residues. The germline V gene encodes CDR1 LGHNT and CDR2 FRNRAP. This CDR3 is CASGLPFGGAKQETQYF. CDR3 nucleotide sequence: TGTGCTAGTGGTTTGCCGTTCGGCGGGGCCAAACAAGAGACCCAGTACTTC. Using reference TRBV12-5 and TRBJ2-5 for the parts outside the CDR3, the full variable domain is DARVTQTPRHKVTEMGQEVTMRCQPILGHNTVFWYRQTMMQGLELLAYFRNRAPLDDSGMPKDRFSAEMPDATLATLKIQPSEPRDSAVYFCASGLPFGGAKQETQYFGPGTRLLVL.

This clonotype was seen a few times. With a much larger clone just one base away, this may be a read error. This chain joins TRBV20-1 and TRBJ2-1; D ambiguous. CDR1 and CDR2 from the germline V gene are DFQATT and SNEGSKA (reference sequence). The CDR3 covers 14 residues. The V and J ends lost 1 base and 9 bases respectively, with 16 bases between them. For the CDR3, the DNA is TGCAGTGCTAGAGGACAAGGGCCGAACACTGAGCAGTTCTTC. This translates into CSARGQGPNTEQFF.

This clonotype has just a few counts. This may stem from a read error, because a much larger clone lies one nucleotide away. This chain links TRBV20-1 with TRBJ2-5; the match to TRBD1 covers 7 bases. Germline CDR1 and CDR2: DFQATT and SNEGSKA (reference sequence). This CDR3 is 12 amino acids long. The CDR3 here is CSARRGLETPYF. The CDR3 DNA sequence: TGCAGTGCTAGGAGGGGGCTAGAGACCCCGTACTTC.

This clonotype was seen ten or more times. The CDR3 loop reads CASSVLAGGNTIYF. As DNA, the CDR3 is TGTGCCAGCAGCGTATTAGCGGGGGGAAACACCATATATTTT. The gene calls are TRBV9 and TRBJ1-3; D uncertain. The CDR3 extends over 14 amino acids. Trimming pared 1 base from V and 4 bases from J, leaving 9 bases between. Looked up from germline, CDR1 is SGDLS and CDR2 is YYNGEE. The full variable domain, rest sourced from reference TRBV9 and TRBJ1-3, is DSGVTQTPKHLITATGQRVTLRCSPRSGDLSVYWYQQSLDQGLQFLIQYYNGEERAKGNILERFSAQQFPDLHSELNLSSLELGDSALYFCASSVLAGGNTIYFGEGSWLTVV.

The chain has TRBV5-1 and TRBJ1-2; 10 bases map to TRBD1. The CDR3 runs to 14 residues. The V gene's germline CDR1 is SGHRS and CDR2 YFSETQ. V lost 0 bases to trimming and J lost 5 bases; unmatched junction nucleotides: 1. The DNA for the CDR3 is TGCGCCAGCAGCTTGGGGGGACAGGGGTATGGCTACACCTTC. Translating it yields CASSLGGQGYGYTF.

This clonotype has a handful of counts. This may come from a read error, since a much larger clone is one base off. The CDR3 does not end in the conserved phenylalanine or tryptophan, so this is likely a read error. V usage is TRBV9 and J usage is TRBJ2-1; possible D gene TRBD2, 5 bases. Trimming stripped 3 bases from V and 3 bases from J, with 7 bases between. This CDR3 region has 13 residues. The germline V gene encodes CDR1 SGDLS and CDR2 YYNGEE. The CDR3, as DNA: TGTGCCAGCAGCGAGAGCGGCTACAATGAGCAGTTCTCC. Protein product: CASSESGYNEQFS.

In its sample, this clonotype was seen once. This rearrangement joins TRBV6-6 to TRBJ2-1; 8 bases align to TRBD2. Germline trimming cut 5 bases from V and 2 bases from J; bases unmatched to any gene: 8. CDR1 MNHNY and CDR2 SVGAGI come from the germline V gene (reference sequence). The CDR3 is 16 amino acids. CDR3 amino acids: CASSPRTGGTYNEQFF. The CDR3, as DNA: TGTGCCAGCAGTCCCCGCACGGGAGGGACCTACAATGAGCAGTTCTTC.

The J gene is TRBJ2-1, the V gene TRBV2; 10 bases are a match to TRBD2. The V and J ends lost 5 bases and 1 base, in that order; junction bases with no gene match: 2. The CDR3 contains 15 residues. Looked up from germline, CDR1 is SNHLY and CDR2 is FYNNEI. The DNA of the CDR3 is TGTGCCAGCAGTTTTAGCGGGGGGTCCTACAATGAGCAGTTCTTC. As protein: CASSFSGGSYNEQFF.

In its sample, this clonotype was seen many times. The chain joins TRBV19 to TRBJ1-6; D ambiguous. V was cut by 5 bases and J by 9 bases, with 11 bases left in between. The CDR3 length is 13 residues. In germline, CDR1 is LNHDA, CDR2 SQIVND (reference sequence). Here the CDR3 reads CASSLDGRSPLHF. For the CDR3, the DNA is TGTGCCAGTAGTCTCGACGGGCGTTCACCCCTCCACTTT.

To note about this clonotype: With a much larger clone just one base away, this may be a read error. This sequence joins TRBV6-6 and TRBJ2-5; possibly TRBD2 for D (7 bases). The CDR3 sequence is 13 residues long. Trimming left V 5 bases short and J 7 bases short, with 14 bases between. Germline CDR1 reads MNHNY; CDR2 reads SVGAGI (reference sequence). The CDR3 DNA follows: TGTGCCAGCAGTCATAGTAGGGGGGGGACCCAGTACTTC. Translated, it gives CASSHSRGGTQYF.

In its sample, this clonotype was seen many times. CDR3 residues: CASRSLAGERYNEQFF. The CDR3 DNA sequence: TGTGCCAGCAGGAGCCTAGCGGGAGAGAGGTACAATGAGCAGTTCTTC. The chain employs TRBV28 and TRBJ2-1, with 10 bases identical to TRBD2. Germline lookup yields CDR1 MDHEN and CDR2 SYDVKM. This CDR3 spans 16 amino acids. V trimming: 6 bases; J trimming: 4 bases; junction bases outside the gene matches: 9.

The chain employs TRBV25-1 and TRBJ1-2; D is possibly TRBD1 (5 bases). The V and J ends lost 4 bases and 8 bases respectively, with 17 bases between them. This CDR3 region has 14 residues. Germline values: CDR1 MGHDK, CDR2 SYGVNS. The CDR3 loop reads CASSAGLWGEGYTF. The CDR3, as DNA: TGTGCCAGCAGTGCCGGGCTCTGGGGCGAGGGCTACACCTTC.

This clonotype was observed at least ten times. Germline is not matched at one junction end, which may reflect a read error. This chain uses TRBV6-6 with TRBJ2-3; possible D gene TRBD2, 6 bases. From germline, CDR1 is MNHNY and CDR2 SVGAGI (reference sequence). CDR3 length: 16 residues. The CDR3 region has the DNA TGTGCCAGCAGTCACTCGTCAGGAGGGGGCACAGATACGCAGTATTTT. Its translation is CASSHSSGGGTDTQYF.

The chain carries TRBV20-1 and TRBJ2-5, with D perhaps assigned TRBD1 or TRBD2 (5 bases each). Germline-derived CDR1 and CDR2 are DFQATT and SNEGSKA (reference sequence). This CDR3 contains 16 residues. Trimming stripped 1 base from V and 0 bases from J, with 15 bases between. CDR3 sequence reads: CSARGWDGWYQETQYF. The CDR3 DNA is TGCAGTGCTAGAGGGTGGGACGGATGGTACCAAGAGACCCAGTACTTC.

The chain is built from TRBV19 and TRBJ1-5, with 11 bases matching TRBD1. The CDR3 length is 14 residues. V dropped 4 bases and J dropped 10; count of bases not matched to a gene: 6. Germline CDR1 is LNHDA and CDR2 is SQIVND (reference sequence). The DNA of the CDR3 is TGTGCCAGTAGTAAGGGACAGGGGGTTTCACCCCAGCATTTT. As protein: CASSKGQGVSPQHF. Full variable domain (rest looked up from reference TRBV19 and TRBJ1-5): DGGITQSPKYLFRKEGQNVTLSCEQNLNHDAMYWYRQDPGQGLRLIYYSQIVNDFQKGDIAEGYSVSREKKESFPLTVTSAQKNPTAFYLCASSKGQGVSPQHFGDGTRLSIL.

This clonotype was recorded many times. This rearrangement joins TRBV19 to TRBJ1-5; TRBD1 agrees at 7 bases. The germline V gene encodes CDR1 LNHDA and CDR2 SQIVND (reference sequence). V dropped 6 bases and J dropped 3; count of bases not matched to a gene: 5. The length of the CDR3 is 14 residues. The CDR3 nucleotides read TGTGCCAGTAGCGGGGACAGAATCAATCAGCCCCAGCATTTT. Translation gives CASSGDRINQPQHF.

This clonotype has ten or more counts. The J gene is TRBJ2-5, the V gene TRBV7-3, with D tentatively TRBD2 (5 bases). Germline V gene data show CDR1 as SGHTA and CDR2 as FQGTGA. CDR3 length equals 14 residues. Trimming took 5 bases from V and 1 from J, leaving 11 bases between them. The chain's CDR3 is CASSRSGFQETQYF. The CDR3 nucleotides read TGTGCCAGCAGCCGCAGCGGATTCCAAGAGACCCAGTACTTC. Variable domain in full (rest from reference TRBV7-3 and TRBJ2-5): GAGVSQTPSNKVTEKGKYVELRCDPISGHTALYWYRQSLGQGPEFLIYFQGTGAADDSGLPNDRFFAVRPEGSVSTLKIQRTERGDSAVYLCASSRSGFQETQYFGPGTRLLVL.

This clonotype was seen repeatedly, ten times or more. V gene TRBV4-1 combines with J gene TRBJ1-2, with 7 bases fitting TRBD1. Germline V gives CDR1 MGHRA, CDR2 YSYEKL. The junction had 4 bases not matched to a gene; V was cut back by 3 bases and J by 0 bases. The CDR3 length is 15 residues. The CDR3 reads CASSQGTVANYGYTF. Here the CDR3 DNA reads TGCGCCAGCAGCCAGGGGACAGTAGCTAACTATGGCTACACCTTC.

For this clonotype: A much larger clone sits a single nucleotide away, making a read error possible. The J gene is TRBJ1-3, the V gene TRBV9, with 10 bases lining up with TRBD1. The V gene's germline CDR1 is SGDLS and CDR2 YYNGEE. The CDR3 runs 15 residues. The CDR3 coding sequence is TGTGCCAACAGCCCCCGGACAGGGGGTGGAAACACCATATATTTT. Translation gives CANSPRTGGGNTIYF.

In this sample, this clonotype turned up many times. As DNA, the CDR3 is TGTGCCAGCAGCGTAGAGGGCCCCGCAGATACGCAGTATTTT. This codes for CASSVEGPADTQYF. The chain has TRBV9 and TRBJ2-3; D is ambiguous. CDR3 length equals 14 residues. V lost 0 bases to trimming and J lost 4 bases, with 9 bases between them. Germline CDR1 is SGDLS and CDR2 is YYNGEE.

The CDR3: CATQGGGVETQYF. CDR3 in DNA: TGTGCCACTCAAGGAGGGGGTGTGGAGACCCAGTACTTC. The chain employs TRBV24-1 and TRBJ2-5; TRBD1 or TRBD2 may be the D gene (6 bases each). V was pared by 10 bases and J by 5 bases, with 16 bases between. The CDR3 has 13 residues. The germline V gene encodes CDR1 KGHDR and CDR2 SFDVKD.

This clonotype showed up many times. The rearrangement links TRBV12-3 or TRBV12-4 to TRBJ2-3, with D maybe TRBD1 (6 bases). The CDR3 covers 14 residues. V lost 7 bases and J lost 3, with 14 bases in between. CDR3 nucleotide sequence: TGTGCCAGCACCCTGTACAGGGTTACAGATACGCAGTATTTT. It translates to CASTLYRVTDTQYF.

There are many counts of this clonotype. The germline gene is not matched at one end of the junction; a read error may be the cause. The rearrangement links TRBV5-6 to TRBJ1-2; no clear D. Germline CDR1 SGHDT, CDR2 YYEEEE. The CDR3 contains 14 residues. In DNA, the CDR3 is TGTGCCAGCAGCTTGCAGGAGACTAACTATAGCTACACCTTC. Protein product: CASSLQETNYSYTF.

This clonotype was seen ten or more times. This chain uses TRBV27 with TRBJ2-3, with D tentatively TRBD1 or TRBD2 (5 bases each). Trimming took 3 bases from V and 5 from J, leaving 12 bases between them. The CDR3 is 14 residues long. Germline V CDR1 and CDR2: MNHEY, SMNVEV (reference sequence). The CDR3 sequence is CASSLGPAGDTQYF. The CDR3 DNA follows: TGTGCCAGCAGTTTGGGGCCGGCGGGAGATACGCAGTATTTT.

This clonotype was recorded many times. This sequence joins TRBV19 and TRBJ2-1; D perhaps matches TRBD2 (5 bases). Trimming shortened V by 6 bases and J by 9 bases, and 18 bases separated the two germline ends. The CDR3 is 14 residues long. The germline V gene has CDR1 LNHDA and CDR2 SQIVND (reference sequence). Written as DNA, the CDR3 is TGTGCCAGTAGAGAGAGGAGCGGAGCCCTTGAGCAGTTCTTC. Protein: CASRERSGALEQFF.

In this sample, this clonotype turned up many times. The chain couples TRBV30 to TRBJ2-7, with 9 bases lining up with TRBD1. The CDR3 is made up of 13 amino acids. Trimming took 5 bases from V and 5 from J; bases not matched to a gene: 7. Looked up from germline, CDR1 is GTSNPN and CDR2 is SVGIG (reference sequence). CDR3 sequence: CAWAPGQGHEQYF. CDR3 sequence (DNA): TGTGCCTGGGCCCCGGGACAGGGACACGAGCAGTACTTC.

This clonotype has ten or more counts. CDR3 bases: TGCGCCAGCAGCTCGGGGGGGGAGAGTGGGCGTGAGCAGTTCTTC. This gives the protein CASSSGGESGREQFF. The V call is TRBV5-1, the J call TRBJ2-1; 8 nucleotides agree with TRBD2. The CDR3 has 15 amino acids. The germline gives CDR1 SGHRS, CDR2 YFSETQ. Trimming at V came to 3 bases and at J to 9 bases, leaving 11 bases not matched to a gene. Based on the CDR3 plus reference TRBV5-1 and TRBJ2-1, the full variable domain is KAGVTQTPRYLIKTRGQQVTLSCSPISGHRSVSWYQQTPGQGLQFLFEYFSETQRNKGNFPGRFSGRQFSNSRSEMNVSTLELGDSALYLCASSSGGESGREQFFGPGTRLTVL.

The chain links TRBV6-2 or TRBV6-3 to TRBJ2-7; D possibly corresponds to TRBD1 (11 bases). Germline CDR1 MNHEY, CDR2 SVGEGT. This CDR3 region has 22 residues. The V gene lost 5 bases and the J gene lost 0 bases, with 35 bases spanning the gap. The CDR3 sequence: CASSHGTGGRGTSAIFSYEQYF. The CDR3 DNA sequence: TGTGCCAGCAGTCACGGGACAGGGGGGCGAGGGACTAGCGCTATCTTCTCCTACGAGCAGTACTTC.

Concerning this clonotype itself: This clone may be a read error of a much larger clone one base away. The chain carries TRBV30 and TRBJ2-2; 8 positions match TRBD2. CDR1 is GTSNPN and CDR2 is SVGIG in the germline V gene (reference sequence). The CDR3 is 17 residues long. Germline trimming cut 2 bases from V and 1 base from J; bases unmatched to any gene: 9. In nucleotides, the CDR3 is TGTGCCTGGAGTATTAGCGGGGATTTTAAGAACACCGGGGAGCTGTTTTTT. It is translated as CAWSISGDFKNTGELFF.